The present T cell receptor beta chain was sequenced within a study of response to subunit inactivated influenza vaccine. Findings of the study overall: Authors suggested seasonal influenza vaccinations each recruit few new T cells.

This clonotype was observed a few times. Its antigen remains unidentified. Using its own MiXCR run on the RT-PCR reads, TCRdb lists one record per CDR3 protein. Of some 190,000 distinct CDR3 sequences detected, under 15% appear once; the ten largest clones hold roughly 25%. The sequence came from a man in his fifties or sixties who received an inactivated influenza vaccine. The sequences come from CD8+ T cells sorted from PBMCs, collected 5 to 6 days after vaccination.

The CDR3 bases are TGCGCCAGCAGCCAAGATTGGACTGACAACTACAATGAGCAGTTCTTC. This sequence encodes CASSQDWTDNYNEQFF. The V gene is TRBV4-3, the J gene TRBJ2-1, with D possibly matching TRBD2 (5 bases). The V and J ends lost 0 bases and 3 bases respectively, with 12 bases between them. The CDR3 sequence is 16 residues long. CDR1 LGHNA and CDR2 YSLEER come from the germline V gene.